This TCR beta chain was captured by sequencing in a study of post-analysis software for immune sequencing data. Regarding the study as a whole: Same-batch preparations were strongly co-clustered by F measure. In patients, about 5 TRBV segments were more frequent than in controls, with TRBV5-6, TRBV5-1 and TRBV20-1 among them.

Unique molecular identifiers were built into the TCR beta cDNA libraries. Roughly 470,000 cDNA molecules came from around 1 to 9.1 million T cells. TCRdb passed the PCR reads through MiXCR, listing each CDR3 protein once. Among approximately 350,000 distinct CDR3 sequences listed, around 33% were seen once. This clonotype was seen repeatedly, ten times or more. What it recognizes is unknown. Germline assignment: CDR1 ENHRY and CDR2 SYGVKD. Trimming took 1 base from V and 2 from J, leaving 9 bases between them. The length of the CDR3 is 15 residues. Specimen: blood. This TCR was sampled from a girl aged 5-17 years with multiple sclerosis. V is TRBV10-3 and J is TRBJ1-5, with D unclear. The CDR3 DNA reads TGTGCCATCAGTGAGTGGGGTGAGGGCAATCAGCCCCAGCATTTT. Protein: CAISEWGEGNQPQHF.